This T cell receptor (beta chain) was retrieved from a study of T cell repertoires in aging, cancer and after chemotherapy. Study information: Six age groups, ranging from 30 or younger to 70 or older, included the donors. About 9.1 million TCR reads were in the whole dataset.

Multiplex touch-down PCR with TRB-A/B primers amplified rearranged V-D-J TRB sequences. Each CDR3 protein gets one entry after TCRdb re-called the multiplex PCR reads with MiXCR. This sample has approximately 3,000 distinct CDR3 sequences, with 27% found just once. This clonotype was seen a handful of times. Peripheral blood genomic DNA, not sorted cells or RNA, was the template. V lost 7 bases to trimming and J lost 0 bases, with 9 bases between them. Germline V gene sequence: CDR1 SEHNR, CDR2 FQNEAQ (reference sequence). The CDR3 loop spans 13 amino acids. The TCR sequence derives from a human donor with a solid tumor. Material: blood. This rearrangement joins TRBV7-9 to TRBJ1-1; D unclear. CDR3 sequence reads: CASTVGVNTEAFF. In DNA form, the CDR3 reads TGTGCCAGCACCGTCGGGGTGAACACTGAAGCTTTCTTT. Combining the CDR3 with reference TRBV7-9 and TRBJ1-1 gives the whole variable domain DTGVSQNPRHKITKRGQNVTFRCDPISEHNRLYWYRQTLGQGPEFLTYFQNEAQLEKSRLLSDRFSAERPKGSFSTLEIQRTEQGDSAMYLCASTVGVNTEAFFGQGTRLTVV.